This TCR beta chain was captured by sequencing in a study of control samples from healthy donors and cancer patients. Germline lookup yields CDR1 SGHTA and CDR2 FQGTGA. V dropped 5 bases and J dropped 6 bases, with 16 bases sitting between them. The CDR3 has 14 amino acids. The method was immunoSEQ multiplex PCR; TCRdb's version includes in-frame clones alone and lacks a portion of them. The sample lists roughly 400,000 clones, roughly 90% occurring once. Sequenced input: PBMCs. This TCR came from a middle-aged man with head and neck cancer. The chain uses TRBV7-3 and TRBJ1-1; the D is unclear. CDR3 coding DNA: TGTGCCAGCAGCCCGGGTCGAACGGGATCTGAAGCTTTCTTT. Its translation is CASSPGRTGSEAFF.